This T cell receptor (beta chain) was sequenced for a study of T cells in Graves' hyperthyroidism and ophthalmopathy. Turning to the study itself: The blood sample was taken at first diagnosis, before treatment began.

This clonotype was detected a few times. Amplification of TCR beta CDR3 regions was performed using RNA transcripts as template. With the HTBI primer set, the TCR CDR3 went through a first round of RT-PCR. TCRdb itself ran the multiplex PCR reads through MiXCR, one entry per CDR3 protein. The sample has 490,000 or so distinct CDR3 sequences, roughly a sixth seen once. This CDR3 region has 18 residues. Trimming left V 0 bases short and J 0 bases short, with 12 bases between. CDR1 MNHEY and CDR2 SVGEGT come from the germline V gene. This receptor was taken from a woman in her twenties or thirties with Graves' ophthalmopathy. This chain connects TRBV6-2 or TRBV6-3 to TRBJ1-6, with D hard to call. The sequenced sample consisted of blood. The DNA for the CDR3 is TGTGCCAGCAGTTACTCGACCCCAGGCAGCTCCTATAATTCACCCCTCCACTTT. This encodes CASSYSTPGSSYNSPLHF.